The rows below give T cell receptor beta chains drawn from one sample of a study of shared clonotypes between healthy human individuals. Profiling relied on immunoSEQ multiplex PCR, and the TCRdb table lists in-frame clones only, not all of them. The sample gives about 2.1 million clones, 90% to 95% of which show up once; around 1.8% is in the top ten. The sequenced sample consisted of naive CD8+ T cells from PBMCs. These receptors were collected from a man younger than 35 in good health. Some clones in this sample may be carry-over from other donors' samples. Both conserved end residues are part of each CDR3. D genes are given only for firm matches. Expanded clones are given a class, and other clones once, few, many or no size at all.

cdr3_aa: CATGRGGSDGYTF
cdr3_nt: TGTGCCACCGGGCGGGGAGGGTCGGATGGCTACACCTTC
d_call: NA
clone_size: once
j_call: TRBJ1-2
v_call: TRBV15

cdr3_aa: CAISESGRDTEAFF
cdr3_nt: TGTGCCATCAGTGAGTCAGGCAGGGACACTGAAGCTTTCTTT
d_call: NA
clone_size: NA
j_call: TRBJ1-1
v_call: TRBV10-3

cdr3_aa: CASSPLDRASTDTQYF
cdr3_nt: TGTGCCAGCTCACCATTAGACAGGGCTAGCACAGATACGCAGTATTTT
d_call: TRBD1
clone_size: NA
j_call: TRBJ2-3
v_call: TRBV18

cdr3_aa: CASSLYQSSGPPYNEQFF
cdr3_nt: TGTGCCAGCAGCTTATATCAGAGTAGCGGGCCACCCTACAATGAGCAGTTCTTC
d_call: TRBD2
clone_size: NA
j_call: TRBJ2-1
v_call: TRBV7-8

cdr3_aa: CASSSRTSGVQETQYF
cdr3_nt: TGTGCCAGCAGCTCTCGGACTAGCGGGGTACAAGAGACCCAGTACTTC
d_call: TRBD2
clone_size: NA
j_call: TRBJ2-5
v_call: TRBV13

cdr3_aa: CAISETVTQETQYF
cdr3_nt: TGTGCCATCAGTGAGACAGTAACCCAAGAGACCCAGTACTTC
d_call: NA
clone_size: NA
j_call: TRBJ2-5
v_call: TRBV10-3

cdr3_aa: CASSLDAQTIPYGYTF
cdr3_nt: TGTGCCAGCAGCTTGGACGCCCAGACTATACCCTATGGCTACACCTTC
d_call: NA
clone_size: NA
j_call: TRBJ1-2
v_call: TRBV5-8

cdr3_aa: CASSALGVRNTEAFF
cdr3_nt: TGTGCCAGCAGCGCCCTTGGGGTTAGGAACACTGAAGCTTTCTTT
d_call: NA
clone_size: NA
j_call: TRBJ1-1
v_call: TRBV9

cdr3_aa: CASSLYGSLNTEAFF
cdr3_nt: TGTGCCAGCAGCTTGTACGGCAGCTTGAACACTGAAGCTTTCTTT
d_call: NA
clone_size: NA
j_call: TRBJ1-1
v_call: TRBV5-6

cdr3_aa: CASGASGRGEQFF
cdr3_nt: TGTGCCAGCGGTGCTAGCGGGAGGGGTGAGCAGTTCTTC
d_call: TRBD2
clone_size: NA
j_call: TRBJ2-1
v_call: TRBV9

cdr3_aa: CASSLGGGIQETQYF
cdr3_nt: TGCGCCAGCAGCTTGGGCGGGGGGATTCAAGAGACCCAGTACTTC
d_call: TRBD2
clone_size: NA
j_call: TRBJ2-5
v_call: TRBV5-1

cdr3_aa: CSVDGLAGSYEQYF
cdr3_nt: TGCAGCGTAGACGGTTTGGCAGGCTCCTACGAGCAGTACTTC
d_call: NA
clone_size: NA
j_call: TRBJ2-7
v_call: TRBV29-1

cdr3_aa: CASSVRGQRMGEQYF
cdr3_nt: TGTGCCAGCAGTGTTCGAGGACAGCGGATGGGTGAGCAGTACTTC
d_call: NA
clone_size: NA
j_call: TRBJ2-7
v_call: TRBV6-1

cdr3_aa: CASSLPSFTGQGAYNEQFF
cdr3_nt: TGTGCCAGCAGTTTGCCATCCTTTACGGGACAGGGGGCCTACAATGAGCAGTTCTTC
d_call: TRBD1
clone_size: NA
j_call: TRBJ2-1
v_call: TRBV28

cdr3_aa: CASSPPQGNEKLFF
cdr3_nt: TGTGCCAGCAGCCCACCGCAGGGAAATGAAAAACTGTTTTTT
d_call: NA
clone_size: NA
j_call: TRBJ1-4
v_call: TRBV7-9

cdr3_aa: CASSNRLANSEQYF
cdr3_nt: TGTGCCAGCAGCAACCGACTAGCTAATTCCGAGCAGTACTTC
d_call: TRBD2
clone_size: NA
j_call: TRBJ2-7
v_call: TRBV7-8

cdr3_aa: CASSLAHGTMNEQFF
cdr3_nt: TGTGCCAGCAGCTTAGCGCACGGGACTATGAATGAGCAGTTCTTC
d_call: TRBD2
clone_size: once
j_call: TRBJ2-1
v_call: TRBV7-9

cdr3_aa: CASSQDIAGYEQYF
cdr3_nt: TGTGCCAGCAGCCAAGATATAGCGGGCTACGAGCAGTACTTC
d_call: TRBD2
clone_size: once
j_call: TRBJ2-7
v_call: TRBV4-2

cdr3_aa: CASSLRAYEQYF
cdr3_nt: TGTGCCAGCAGTTTAAGGGCCTACGAGCAGTACTTC
d_call: NA
clone_size: NA
j_call: TRBJ2-7
v_call: TRBV28

cdr3_aa: CASSPQGNTEAFF
cdr3_nt: TGTGCCAGTAGTCCACAGGGGAACACTGAAGCTTTCTTT
d_call: NA
clone_size: NA
j_call: TRBJ1-1
v_call: TRBV19

cdr3_aa: CASSPNRPGPHLAQHF
cdr3_nt: TGTGCCAGCAGTCCAAACCGACCGGGTCCCCACTTAGCCCAGCATTTT
d_call: NA
clone_size: NA
j_call: TRBJ1-5
v_call: TRBV27

cdr3_aa: CASSQGYGTYEQYF
cdr3_nt: TGTGCCAGCAGCCAAGGTTACGGAACCTACGAGCAGTACTTC
d_call: NA
clone_size: NA
j_call: TRBJ2-7
v_call: TRBV14

cdr3_aa: CASSLYSLGEGQYF
cdr3_nt: TGTGCCAGCAGTTTATATAGTCTAGGCGAGGGGCAGTACTTC
d_call: NA
clone_size: NA
j_call: TRBJ2-7
v_call: TRBV28

cdr3_aa: CASSLPAGEDEQYF
cdr3_nt: TGTGCCAGCAGCTTGCCAGCGGGAGAGGACGAGCAGTACTTC
d_call: TRBD2
clone_size: NA
j_call: TRBJ2-7
v_call: TRBV5-6

cdr3_aa: CASSSTGGYTEAFF
cdr3_nt: TGTGCCAGCAGTTCTACAGGAGGGTACACTGAAGCTTTCTTT
d_call: NA
clone_size: NA
j_call: TRBJ1-1
v_call: TRBV28

cdr3_aa: CASSFSHNSLTFNEKLFF
cdr3_nt: TGTGCCAGCAGCTTCTCGCACAACTCACTCACTTTTAATGAAAAACTGTTTTTT
d_call: NA
clone_size: NA
j_call: TRBJ1-4
v_call: TRBV5-4

cdr3_aa: CASSLSAGTDTQYF
cdr3_nt: TGTGCCAGCAGCTTAAGCGCGGGGACAGATACGCAGTATTTT
d_call: NA
clone_size: NA
j_call: TRBJ2-3
v_call: TRBV7-8